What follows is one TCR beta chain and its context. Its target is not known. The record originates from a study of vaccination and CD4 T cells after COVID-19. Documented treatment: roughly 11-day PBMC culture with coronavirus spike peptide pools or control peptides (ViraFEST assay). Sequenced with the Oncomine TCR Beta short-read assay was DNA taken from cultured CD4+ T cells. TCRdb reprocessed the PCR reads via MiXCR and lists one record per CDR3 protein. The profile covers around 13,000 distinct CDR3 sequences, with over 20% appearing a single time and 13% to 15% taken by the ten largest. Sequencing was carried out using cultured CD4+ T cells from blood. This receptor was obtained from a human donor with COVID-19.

The CDR3 DNA reads as TGTGCCAGCAGCCGACCCGTACCTACAGATACGCAGTATTTT. Amino acids: CASSRPVPTDTQYF. The chain recombines TRBV28 with TRBJ2-3, with no clear D. The CDR3 extends over 14 amino acids. Trimming took off 6 bases at V and 3 bases at J, with 13 bases between the two ends. Looked up from germline, CDR1 is MDHEN and CDR2 is SYDVKM.